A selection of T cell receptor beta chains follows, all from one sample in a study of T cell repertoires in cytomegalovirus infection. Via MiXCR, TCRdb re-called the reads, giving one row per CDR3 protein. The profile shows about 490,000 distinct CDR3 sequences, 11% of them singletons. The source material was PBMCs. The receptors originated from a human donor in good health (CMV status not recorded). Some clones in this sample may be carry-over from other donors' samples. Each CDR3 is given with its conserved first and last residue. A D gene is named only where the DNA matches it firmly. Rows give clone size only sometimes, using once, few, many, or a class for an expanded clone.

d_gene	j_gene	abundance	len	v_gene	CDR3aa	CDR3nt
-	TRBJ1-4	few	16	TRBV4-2	CASSQQDPGPHEKLFF	TGTGCCAGCAGCCAGCAGGACCCCGGGCCTCATGAAAAACTGTTTTTT
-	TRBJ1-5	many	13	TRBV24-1	CATSEISNQPQHF	TGTGCCACCAGTGAGATCAGCAATCAGCCCCAGCATTTT
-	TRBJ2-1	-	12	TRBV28	CASKFMDNEQFF	TGTGCCAGCAAGTTTATGGACAATGAGCAGTTCTTC
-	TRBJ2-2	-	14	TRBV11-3	CASSLVGLSGELFF	TGTGCCAGCAGCTTAGTAGGCCTAAGCGGGGAGCTGTTTTTT
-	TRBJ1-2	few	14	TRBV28	CASSSPTGIYGYTF	TGTGCCAGCAGTTCCCCGACAGGAATCTATGGCTACACCTTC
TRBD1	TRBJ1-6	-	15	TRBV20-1	CSARDGTDNNSPLHF	TGCAGTGCTAGAGACGGGACAGACAATAATTCACCCCTCCACTTT
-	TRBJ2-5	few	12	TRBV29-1	CSVTPGVETQYF	TGCAGCGTTACCCCGGGGGTGGAGACCCAGTACTTC
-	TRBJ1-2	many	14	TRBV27	CASSLDVAGSGYTF	TGTGCCAGCAGTTTGGATGTGGCCGGAAGTGGCTACACCTTC
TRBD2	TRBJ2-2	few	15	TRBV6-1	CASRILAGNTGELFF	TGTGCCAGCAGGATCCTAGCGGGAAACACCGGGGAGCTGTTTTTT
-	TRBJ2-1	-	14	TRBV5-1	CASSYSMSYNEQFF	TGCGCCAGCAGCTATAGCATGTCCTACAATGAGCAGTTCTTC
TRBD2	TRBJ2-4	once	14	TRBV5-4	CASSLSSGGDIQYF	TGTGCCAGCAGCTTGTCTAGCGGGGGTGACATTCAGTACTTC
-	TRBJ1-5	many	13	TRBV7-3	CASSFRSNQPQHF	TGTGCCAGCAGCTTTCGAAGCAATCAGCCCCAGCATTTT
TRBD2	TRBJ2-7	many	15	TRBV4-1	CASSQVSGRLHEQYF	TGCGCCAGCAGCCAAGTGAGCGGGAGGTTACACGAGCAGTACTTC
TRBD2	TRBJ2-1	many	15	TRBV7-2	CASSLVLAGGDEQFF	TGTGCCAGCAGCTTAGTACTAGCGGGAGGGGATGAGCAGTTCTTC
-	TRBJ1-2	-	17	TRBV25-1	CASSVYGNLGGVYGYTF	TGTGCCAGCAGTGTTTATGGAAATTTAGGAGGAGTCTATGGCTACACCTTC
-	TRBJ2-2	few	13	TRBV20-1	CSPYSPGGGELFF	TGCAGTCCATACTCACCAGGAGGCGGGGAGCTGTTTTTT
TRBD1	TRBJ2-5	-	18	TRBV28	CASRPLDRGQGIAETQYF	TGTGCCAGCAGACCCTTGGATCGGGGACAGGGGATTGCCGAGACCCAGTACTTC
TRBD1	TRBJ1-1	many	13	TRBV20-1	CSAPGQGNTEAFF	TGCAGTGCACCCGGACAGGGGAACACTGAAGCTTTCTTT
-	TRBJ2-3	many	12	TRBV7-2	CASSLQSYTQYF	TGTGCCAGCAGCTTACAATCCTATACGCAGTATTTT
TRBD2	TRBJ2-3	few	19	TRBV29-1	CSVEDQGTSGVVYTDTQYF	TGCAGCGTTGAAGATCAGGGGACTAGCGGGGTCGTCTACACAGATACGCAGTATTTT
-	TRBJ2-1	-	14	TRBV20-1	CSLRAKSAYNEQFF	TGCAGCCTGAGAGCTAAGTCGGCCTACAATGAGCAGTTCTTC
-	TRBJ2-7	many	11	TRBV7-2	CASGVGHEQYF	TGTGCCAGCGGGGTGGGGCACGAGCAGTACTTC
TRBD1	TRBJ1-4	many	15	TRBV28	CASVQGGGLNEKLFF	TGTGCCAGCGTCCAGGGGGGGGGCTTGAATGAAAAACTGTTTTTT
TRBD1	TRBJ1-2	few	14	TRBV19	CASSILGQNYGYTF	TGTGCCAGTAGTATTCTGGGACAGAACTATGGCTACACCTTC
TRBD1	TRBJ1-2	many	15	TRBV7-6	CASSLAGGEVNGYTF	TGTGCCAGCAGCCTTGCAGGGGGAGAAGTAAATGGCTACACCTTC
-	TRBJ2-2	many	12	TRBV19	CASSGSGGELFF	TGTGCCAGTAGCGGGAGCGGCGGGGAGCTGTTTTTT
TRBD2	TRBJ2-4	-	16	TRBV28	CASTRLAGGSKNIQYF	TGTGCCAGCACAAGATTAGCGGGTGGTTCCAAAAACATTCAGTACTTC
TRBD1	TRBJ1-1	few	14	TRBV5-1	CASSLDRASTEAFF	TGCGCCAGCAGCCTGGACAGGGCTAGCACTGAAGCTTTCTTT
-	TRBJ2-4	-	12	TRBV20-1	CSARWGENIQYF	TGCAGTGCTAGGTGGGGGGAAAACATTCAGTACTTC
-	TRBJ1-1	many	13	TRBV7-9	CASSPDWTGEAFF	TGTGCCAGCAGCCCTGACTGGACCGGTGAAGCTTTCTTT
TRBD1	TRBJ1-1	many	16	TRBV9	CASSVDPRTGNTEAFF	TGTGCCAGCAGCGTAGACCCCCGGACAGGGAACACTGAAGCTTTCTTT
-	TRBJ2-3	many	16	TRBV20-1	CSASFSGGALTDTQYF	TGCAGTGCTAGTTTTAGTGGGGGGGCTCTCACAGATACGCAGTATTTT
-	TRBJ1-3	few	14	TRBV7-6	CASSVQGSGNTIYF	TGTGCCAGCAGCGTGCAAGGCTCGGGAAACACCATATATTTT
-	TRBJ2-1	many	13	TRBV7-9	CASLLAAYNEQFF	TGTGCCAGTTTGCTCGCGGCGTACAATGAGCAGTTCTTC
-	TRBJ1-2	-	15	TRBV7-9	CASRSLLGGVDGYTF	TGTGCCAGCAGATCTCTACTTGGTGGGGTTGATGGCTACACCTTC
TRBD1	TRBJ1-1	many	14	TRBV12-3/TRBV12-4	CASSKQGAVTEAFF	TGTGCCAGCAGTAAACAGGGGGCCGTAACTGAAGCTTTCTTT
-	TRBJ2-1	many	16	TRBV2	CASSGGLLSSYNEQFF	TGTGCCAGCAGTGGGGGACTCCTCAGCTCCTACAATGAGCAGTTCTTC
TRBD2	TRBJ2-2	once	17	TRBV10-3	CTISPGTSGRYGGELFF	TGTACCATCAGCCCCGGGACTAGCGGGAGGTATGGCGGGGAGCTGTTTTTT
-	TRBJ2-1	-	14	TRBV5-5	CASSSGQDYNEQFF	TGTGCCAGCAGCTCGGGACAAGACTACAATGAGCAGTTCTTC
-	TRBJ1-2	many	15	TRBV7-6	CASSPVGGTTYGYTF	TGTGCCAGCAGCCCCGTAGGCGGTACAACATATGGCTACACCTTC
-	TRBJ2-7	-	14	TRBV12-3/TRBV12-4	CASSLEGNSYEQYF	TGTGCCAGCAGTTTAGAGGGCAACTCCTACGAGCAGTACTTC
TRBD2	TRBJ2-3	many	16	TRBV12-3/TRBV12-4	CASSSLAGSSTDTQYF	TGTGCCAGCAGTTCCCTAGCGGGTTCTAGCACAGATACGCAGTATTTT
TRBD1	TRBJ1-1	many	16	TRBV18	CASFTGQGTWNTEAFF	TGTGCCAGCTTCACGGGACAGGGGACTTGGAACACTGAAGCTTTCTTT